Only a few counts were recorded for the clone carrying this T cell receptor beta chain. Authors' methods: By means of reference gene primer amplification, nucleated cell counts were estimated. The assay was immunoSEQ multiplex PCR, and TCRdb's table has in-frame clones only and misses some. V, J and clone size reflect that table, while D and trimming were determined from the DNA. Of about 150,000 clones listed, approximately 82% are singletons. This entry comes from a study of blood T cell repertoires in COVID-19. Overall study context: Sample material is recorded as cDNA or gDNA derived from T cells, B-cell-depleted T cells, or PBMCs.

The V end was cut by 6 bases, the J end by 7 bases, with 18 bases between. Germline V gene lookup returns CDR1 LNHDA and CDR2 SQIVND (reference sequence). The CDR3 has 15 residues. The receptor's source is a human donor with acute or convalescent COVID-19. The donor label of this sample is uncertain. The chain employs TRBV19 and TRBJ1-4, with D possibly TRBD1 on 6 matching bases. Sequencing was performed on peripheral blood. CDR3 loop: CASRKRGGVAEKLFF. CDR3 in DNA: TGTGCCAGTAGAAAAAGGGGGGGTGTCGCTGAAAAACTGTTTTTT.